This T cell receptor beta chain was recorded in a study of breast tumors, draining lymph nodes, adjacent tissues. General study findings and limits: Luminal-like breast cancer showed significantly greater tumor-nontumor repertoire similarity than basal-like breast cancer did. That most tumor T cells come from lymph nodes remained unproven. Compared with lymph nodes, tumors were less diverse; compared with nontumor tissue, more. The data were judged consistent with most tumor T cells coming from lymph node and expanding in tumor.

V dropped 0 bases and J dropped 10 bases, with 15 bases sitting between them. The CDR3 covers 15 residues. Per the germline V gene, CDR1 is MGHRA and CDR2 is YSYEKL. Regarding this clonotype: Antigen unknown.

Each CDR3 protein is one row after TCRdb ran MiXCR on the multiplex PCR reads. This sample has 13,000 to 15,000 distinct CDR3 sequences, with 45% to 60% found just once. The V gene is TRBV4-1, the J gene TRBJ1-4; D gene unclear. This TCR came from a female donor with breast cancer. Some clones in this sample may be carry-over from other donors' samples. Sequenced material: tumor-adjacent breast tissue. The CDR3 nucleotides read TGCGCCAGCAGCCAAGATAGTGGAGGGTACGGAAAACTGTTTTTT. Encoded protein: CASSQDSGGYGKLFF.